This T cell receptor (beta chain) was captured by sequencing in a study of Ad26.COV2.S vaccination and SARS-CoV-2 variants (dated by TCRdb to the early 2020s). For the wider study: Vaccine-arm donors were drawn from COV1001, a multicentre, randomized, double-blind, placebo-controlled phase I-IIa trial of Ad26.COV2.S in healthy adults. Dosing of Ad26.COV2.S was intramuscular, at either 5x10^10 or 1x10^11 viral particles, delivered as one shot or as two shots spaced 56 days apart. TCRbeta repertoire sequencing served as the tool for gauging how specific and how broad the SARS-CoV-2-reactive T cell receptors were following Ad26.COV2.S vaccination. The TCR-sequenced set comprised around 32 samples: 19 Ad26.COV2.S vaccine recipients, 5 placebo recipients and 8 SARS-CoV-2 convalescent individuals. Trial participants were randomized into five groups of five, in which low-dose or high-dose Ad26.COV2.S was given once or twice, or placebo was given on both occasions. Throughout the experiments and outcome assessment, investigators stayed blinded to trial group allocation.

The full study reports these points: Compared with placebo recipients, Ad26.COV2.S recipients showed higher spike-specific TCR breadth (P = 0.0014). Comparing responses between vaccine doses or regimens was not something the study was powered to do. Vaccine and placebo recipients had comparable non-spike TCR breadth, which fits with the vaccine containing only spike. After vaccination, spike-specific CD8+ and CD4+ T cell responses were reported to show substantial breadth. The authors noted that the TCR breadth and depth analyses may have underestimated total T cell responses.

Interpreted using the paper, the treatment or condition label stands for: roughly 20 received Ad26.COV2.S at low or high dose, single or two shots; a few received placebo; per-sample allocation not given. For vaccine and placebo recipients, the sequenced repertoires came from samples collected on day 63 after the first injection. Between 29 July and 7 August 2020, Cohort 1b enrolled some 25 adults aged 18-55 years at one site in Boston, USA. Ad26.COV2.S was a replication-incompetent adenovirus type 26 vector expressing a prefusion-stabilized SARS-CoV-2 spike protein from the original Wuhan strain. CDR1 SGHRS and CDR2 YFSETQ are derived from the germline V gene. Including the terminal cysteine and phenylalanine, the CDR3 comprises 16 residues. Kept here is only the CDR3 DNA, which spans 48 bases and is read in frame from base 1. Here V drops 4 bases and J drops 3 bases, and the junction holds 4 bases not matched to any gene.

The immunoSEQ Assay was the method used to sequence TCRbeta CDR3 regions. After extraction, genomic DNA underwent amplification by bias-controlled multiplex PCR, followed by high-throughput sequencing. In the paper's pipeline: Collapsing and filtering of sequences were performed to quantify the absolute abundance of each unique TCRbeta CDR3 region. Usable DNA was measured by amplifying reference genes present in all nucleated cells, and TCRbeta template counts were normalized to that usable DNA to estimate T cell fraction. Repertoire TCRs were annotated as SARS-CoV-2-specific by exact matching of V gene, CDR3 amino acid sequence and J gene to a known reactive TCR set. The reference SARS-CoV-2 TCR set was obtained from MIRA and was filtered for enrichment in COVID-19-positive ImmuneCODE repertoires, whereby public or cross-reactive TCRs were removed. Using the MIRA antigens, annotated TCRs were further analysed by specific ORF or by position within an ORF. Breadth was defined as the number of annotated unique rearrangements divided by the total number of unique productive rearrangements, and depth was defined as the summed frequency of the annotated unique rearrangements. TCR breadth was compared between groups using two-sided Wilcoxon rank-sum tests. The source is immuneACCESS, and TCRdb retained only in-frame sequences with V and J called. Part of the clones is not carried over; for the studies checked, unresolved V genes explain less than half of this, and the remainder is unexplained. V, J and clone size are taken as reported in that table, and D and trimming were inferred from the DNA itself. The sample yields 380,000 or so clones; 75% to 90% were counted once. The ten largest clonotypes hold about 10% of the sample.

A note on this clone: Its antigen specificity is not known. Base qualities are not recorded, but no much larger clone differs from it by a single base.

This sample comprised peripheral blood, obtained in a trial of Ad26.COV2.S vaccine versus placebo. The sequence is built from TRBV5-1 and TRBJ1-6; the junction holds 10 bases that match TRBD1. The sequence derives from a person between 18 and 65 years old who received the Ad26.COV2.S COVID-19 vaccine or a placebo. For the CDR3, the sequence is CASSRGTGDYNSPLHF. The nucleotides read TGCGCCAGCAGCCGCGGGACAGGGGACTATAATTCACCCCTCCACTTT.